This TCR beta chain was identified in a study of response to subunit inactivated influenza vaccine. TCRdb analysed the RT-PCR reads with MiXCR anew, one entry per CDR3 protein. The repertoire includes 500,000 to 750,000 distinct CDR3 sequences, 11% to 15% of them detected once, and 8.5% to 14% sits in the top ten. The study's findings and limits: The study's authors posited that every seasonal influenza vaccination enlists few new T cells.

V was trimmed by 5 bases and J by 4 bases, leaving 12 bases between them. Germline V gene sequence: CDR1 SGHAT, CDR2 FQNNGV. The CDR3 is made up of 14 amino acids. Only a few counts were recorded for this clonotype. Antigen unknown. The genes are TRBV11-2 and TRBJ1-3; D is unresolved. This TCR was sampled from a man between 50 and 59 years old who received an inactivated influenza vaccine. Sequences were derived from PBMCs from blood, sampled about 12 days after vaccination. As DNA, the CDR3 is TGTGCCAGCAGCCCGGACGGCTTCGGAAACACCATATATTTT. Its translation: CASSPDGFGNTIYF.